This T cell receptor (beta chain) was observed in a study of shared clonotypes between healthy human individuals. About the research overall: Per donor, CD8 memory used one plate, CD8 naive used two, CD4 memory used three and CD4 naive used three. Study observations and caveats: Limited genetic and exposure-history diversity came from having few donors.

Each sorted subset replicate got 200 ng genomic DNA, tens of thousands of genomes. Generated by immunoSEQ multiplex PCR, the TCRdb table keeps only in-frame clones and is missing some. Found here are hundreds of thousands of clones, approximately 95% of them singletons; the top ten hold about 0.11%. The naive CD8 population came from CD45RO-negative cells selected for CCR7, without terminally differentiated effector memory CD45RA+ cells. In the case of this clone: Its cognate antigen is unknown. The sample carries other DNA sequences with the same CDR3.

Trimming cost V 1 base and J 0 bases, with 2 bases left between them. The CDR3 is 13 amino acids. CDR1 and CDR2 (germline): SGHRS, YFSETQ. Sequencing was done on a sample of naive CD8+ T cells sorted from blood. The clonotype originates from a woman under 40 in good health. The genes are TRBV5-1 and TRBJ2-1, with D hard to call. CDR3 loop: CASSLSSYNEQFF. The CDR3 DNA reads TGCGCCAGCAGCTTGTCCTCCTACAATGAGCAGTTCTTC.